These 12 T cell receptor beta chains came from one sample sequenced in a study of T cell responses to AZD1222 COVID-19 vaccine. Libraries were prepared by immunoSEQ multiplex PCR; TCRdb keeps only in-frame clonotypes and omits some of them. The sample has 90,000 to 150,000 clones, over 75% seen once; the top ten hold over 3%. The sequencing here drew on peripheral blood, taken on day 0 of AZD1222 vaccination. The receptors derive from an adult in good health.

The rearrangement joins TRBV5-4 to TRBJ2-1; D call uncertain. V shed 1 base and J shed 0 bases, with 14 bases lying between them. CDR1 SGHNT and CDR2 YYREEE come from the germline V gene (reference sequence). The CDR3 has 17 amino acids. CDR3 nucleotides: TGTGCCAGCAGCTTGTTCAAGGGCAGGAGCTCCTACAATGAGCAGTTCTTC. Translating it yields CASSLFKGRSSYNEQFF.

This clone has just one count. The V and J genes are TRBV19 and TRBJ2-4; 11 bases fit TRBD2. The CDR3 spans 14 residues. With 6 bases clipped from V and 5 bases from J, the junction kept 3 bases outside the gene matches. Germline assignment: CDR1 LNHDA and CDR2 SQIVND (reference sequence). Here the CDR3 DNA reads TGTGCCAGTAGACGGGGACTAGCGGAAAACATTCAGTACTTC. Translated, it gives CASRRGLAENIQYF.

The chain couples TRBV4-1 to TRBJ2-7, with D uncertain. The V gene's germline CDR1 is MGHRA and CDR2 YSYEKL. V lost 2 bases and J 3 bases, leaving 14 bases between the germline ends. This CDR3 is 15 amino acids long. CDR3 protein: CASSQTHGLGYEQYF. In nucleotides, the CDR3 is TGCGCCAGCAGCCAAACGCACGGGTTAGGCTACGAGCAGTACTTC.

Remarks on this clone: One end of the junction is discordant with germline, which a read error may explain. This chain joins TRBV19 and TRBJ1-1; D remains unclear. Germline CDR1 and CDR2: LNHDA and SQIVND (reference sequence). The CDR3 extends over 17 amino acids. CDR3: CASSIEYPPRLKTEAFF. In nucleotides, the CDR3 is TGTGCCAGTAGTATAGAGTACCCCCCTAGATTGAAAACTGAAGCTTTCTTT.

The V call is TRBV5-1, the J call TRBJ2-2, with 11 bases aligning to TRBD1. CDR3 length: 17 amino acids. CDR1 SGHRS and CDR2 YFSETQ come from the germline V gene. J lost 6 bases, V lost 0 bases, and 7 bases had no gene match. The CDR3 bases are TGCGCCAGCAGCTTGGAACCGGGGACAGGGGGGGCCGGGGAGCTGTTTTTT. Protein: CASSLEPGTGGAGELFF.

This chain uses TRBV9 with TRBJ1-1, with 10 bases identical to TRBD1. Germline V gives CDR1 SGDLS, CDR2 YYNGEE. Trimming removed 1 base from V and 4 bases from J; junction bases left unmatched: 1. The CDR3 length is 14 residues. CDR3 protein: CASSVRTGGTEAFF. The CDR3 bases are TGTGCCAGCAGCGTAAGGACAGGGGGCACTGAAGCTTTCTTT.

The chain combines TRBV19 with TRBJ2-6; D assignment may be TRBD1 or TRBD2 (5 bases each). The CDR3 is 15 amino acids. Germline assignment: CDR1 LNHDA and CDR2 SQIVND (reference sequence). Trimming pared 6 bases from V and 2 bases from J, leaving 11 bases between. CDR3 loop: CASRWGYTGANVLTF. The CDR3 DNA follows: TGTGCCAGTAGATGGGGGTATACTGGGGCCAACGTCCTGACTTTC.

This chain links TRBV3-1 (or the pseudogene TRBV3-2) with TRBJ2-5; either TRBD1 or TRBD2 may supply D (7 bases each). CDR1 is LGHDT, CDR2 YNNKEL, per germline (reference sequence). Trimming took 0 bases from V and 5 from J, leaving 19 bases between them. This CDR3 has 17 residues. The CDR3 loop reads CASSQEGGGTDLETQYF. DNA for the CDR3: TGTGCCAGCAGCCAAGAAGGGGGGGGGACAGATCTGGAGACCCAGTACTTC.

The V and J genes are TRBV28 and TRBJ1-2; D remains ambiguous. Germline CDR1 is MDHEN and CDR2 is SYDVKM. The CDR3 contains 18 residues. V lost 3 bases and J lost 0, with 20 bases in between. CDR3 loop: CASSFESRPAVTNYGYTF. As DNA, the CDR3 is TGTGCCAGCAGTTTTGAAAGTAGGCCAGCGGTAACTAACTATGGCTACACCTTC.

V is TRBV6-6 and J is TRBJ2-2, with D perhaps matching TRBD1 (6 bases). Trimming shortened V by 5 bases and J by 7 bases, and 17 bases separated the two germline ends. Germline-derived CDR1 and CDR2 are MNHNY and SVGAGI (reference sequence). The CDR3 totals 15 residues. CDR3 in amino acids: CASSLRGSNIGELFF. The CDR3 DNA follows: TGTGCCAGCAGTCTGAGGGGGAGTAATATCGGGGAGCTGTTTTTT.

V is TRBV6-5 and J is TRBJ1-1; D gene uncertain. Between the trimmed V and J ends, which lost 0 bases and 0 bases, there was a span of 8 bases. The CDR3 is made up of 15 amino acids. Germline assignment: CDR1 MNHEY and CDR2 SVGAGI. The CDR3 bases are TGTGCCAGCAGTTACTCAGGCAGCATGAACACTGAAGCTTTCTTT. Residues: CASSYSGSMNTEAFF.

With respect to this clone: Other DNA sequences from this sample encode an identical CDR3 as well. V usage is TRBV6-5 and J usage is TRBJ1-1; D remains ambiguous. V shed 0 bases and J shed 4 bases, with 6 bases lying between them. Germline V gene data show CDR1 as MNHEY and CDR2 as SVGAGI. The CDR3 totals 13 residues. Here the CDR3 reads CASSYSRGTEAFF. As DNA, the CDR3 is TGTGCCAGCAGTTACTCGAGAGGCACTGAAGCTTTCTTT.